What follows are 16 T cell receptor beta chains derived from one specimen sequenced in a study of blood T cell repertoires in COVID-19. Sequenced by immunoSEQ multiplex PCR; TCRdb stores in-frame clones only, minus some. The data hold about 120,000 clones, with over 75% observed a single time. Sequences were obtained from peripheral blood. The origin of the receptors is a man in his fifties or sixties with acute or convalescent COVID-19.

This chain links TRBV6-5 with TRBJ1-1; D gene ambiguous. Germline-derived CDR1 and CDR2 are MNHEY and SVGAGI. Trimming pared 6 bases from V and 4 bases from J, leaving 9 bases between. CDR3 length: 12 amino acids. For the CDR3, the DNA is TGTGCCAGCAGCCGGGCGGGCACTGAAGCTTTCTTT. Translation: CASSRAGTEAFF.

The gene calls are TRBV5-1 and TRBJ2-6; 10 bases match TRBD1. V shed 4 bases and J 2 bases; nucleotides not matched to a gene: 0. The CDR3 has 15 amino acids. Per germline, CDR1 SGHRS and CDR2 YFSETQ. CDR3 in amino acids: CASSGTGAGANVLTF. In DNA, the CDR3 is TGCGCCAGCAGCGGGACAGGGGCTGGGGCCAACGTCCTGACTTTC.

The chain combines TRBV6-1 with TRBJ2-1, with TRBD1 identical over 7 bases. This CDR3 has 15 residues. CDR1 and CDR2 from the germline V gene are MNHNS and SASEGT. Trimming cost V 2 bases and J 6 bases; bases outside gene matches: 7. This CDR3 is CASSEYGTVANEQFF. CDR3 sequence (DNA): TGTGCCAGCAGTGAATATGGGACAGTGGCCAATGAGCAGTTCTTC.

The chain carries TRBV7-9 and TRBJ1-5; possible D gene TRBD1, 6 bases. Trimming stripped 6 bases from V and 1 base from J, with 19 bases between. The CDR3 has 17 amino acids. Per germline, CDR1 SEHNR and CDR2 FQNEAQ (reference sequence). The CDR3: CASRHKQGFLSNQPQHF. Here the CDR3 DNA reads TGTGCCAGCAGGCATAAACAGGGCTTCTTAAGCAATCAGCCCCAGCATTTT.

The chain joins TRBV6-6 to TRBJ2-3, with TRBD2 matching 8 bases. The CDR3 runs to 14 residues. Trimming at V came to 6 bases and at J to 4 bases, leaving 6 bases not matched to a gene. Germline V CDR1 and CDR2: MNHNY, SVGAGI (reference sequence). This chain's CDR3 is CASRPGGPADTQYF. The DNA for the CDR3 is TGTGCCAGCAGACCGGGGGGGCCCGCAGATACGCAGTATTTT.

The CDR3 here is CASRPRQDKEAFF. The CDR3 region has the DNA TGTGCAAGTCGCCCCCGACAGGATAAGGAAGCTTTCTTT. The V gene is TRBV12-2, the J gene TRBJ1-1; the listed D gene, TRBD1, was not tested against the DNA. TRBV12-2 constitutes a pseudogene. The length of the CDR3 is 13 residues.

The chain combines TRBV5-1 with TRBJ2-1; weak D call: TRBD2 (5 bases). The length of the CDR3 is 14 residues. Germline CDR1 is SGHRS and CDR2 is YFSETQ. Deletions cut 3 bases from V and 5 bases from J, with 12 bases between. DNA of the CDR3: TGCGCCAGCAGCTCCCCAGGAGGAAACAATGAGCAGTTCTTC. As protein: CASSSPGGNNEQFF.

The chain combines TRBV15 with TRBJ1-1; D is ambiguous. V lost 6 bases and J lost 1, with 12 bases in between. CDR1 and CDR2 (germline): LNHNV, YYDKDF (reference sequence). The CDR3 is 14 amino acids. In DNA, the CDR3 is TGTGCCACCAGGGAGAGCGAGGCGAACACTGAAGCTTTCTTT. Protein: CATRESEANTEAFF.

The rearrangement links TRBV5-1 to TRBJ1-5; no reliable D call. V gave up 1 base and J gave up 3 bases, with 8 bases separating them. The V gene's germline CDR1 is SGHRS and CDR2 YFSETQ. This CDR3 is 14 amino acids long. Here the CDR3 reads CASSLNGINQPQHF. DNA of the CDR3: TGCGCCAGCAGCTTGAACGGGATCAATCAGCCCCAGCATTTT.

The rearrangement links TRBV14 to TRBJ1-5; D remains ambiguous. The ends were cut back, 5 bases at V and 2 bases at J, with 7 bases in the middle. The CDR3 length is 13 residues. CDR1 SGHDN and CDR2 FVKESK come from the germline V gene. CDR3 sequence reads: CASSAGGNQPQHF. CDR3 coding DNA: TGTGCCAGCAGCGCGGGAGGCAATCAGCCCCAGCATTTT.

The CDR3 DNA reads TGTGCCAGCAGCGTAGGTGGGGCGAGGACTGAAGCTTTCTTT. Translated, it gives CASSVGGARTEAFF. The J gene is TRBJ1-1, the V gene TRBV9, with a tentative D call TRBD1 (5 bases). CDR1 and CDR2 (germline): SGDLS, YYNGEE. Trimming removed 0 bases from V and 5 bases from J, with 11 bases in between. The CDR3 sequence is 14 residues long.

This sequence joins TRBV9 and TRBJ2-5, with D perhaps matching TRBD2 (5 bases). V gave up 1 base and J gave up 4 bases, with 20 bases separating them. Per the germline V gene, CDR1 is SGDLS and CDR2 is YYNGEE. This CDR3 comprises 17 residues. Written as DNA, the CDR3 is TGTGCCAGCAGCGTACTAAAGGGAGATCCGAAGGGAGAGACCCAGTACTTC. It specifies CASSVLKGDPKGETQYF.

The V and J genes are TRBV3-1 (or the pseudogene TRBV3-2) and TRBJ1-6, with a tentative D call TRBD1 (6 bases). The V end lost 1 base, the J end lost 14 bases, and 9 bases lay between the germline ends. CDR1 LGHDT and CDR2 YNNKEL come from the germline V gene (reference sequence). There are 12 residues in the CDR3. The CDR3 sequence: CASSQGRGTLHF. CDR3 coding DNA: TGTGCCAGCAGCCAAGGAAGGGGGACCCTCCACTTT.

This chain connects TRBV9 to TRBJ1-2; 9 bases map to TRBD1. The CDR3 consists of 15 residues. The ends lost 4 bases at V and 8 bases at J; junction bases unmatched: 12. In germline, CDR1 is SGDLS, CDR2 YYNGEE. CDR3 DNA: TGTGCCAGCAGCTCAACCGGGGGGACAGGGAGAGGCTACACCTTC. Its protein is CASSSTGGTGRGYTF.

J is TRBJ2-1 and V is TRBV7-2, with D maybe TRBD1 (6 bases). V was shortened by 2 bases and J by 4 bases, with 12 bases between the two germline ends. The CDR3 spans 15 residues. Germline V CDR1 and CDR2: SGHTA, FQGNSA. The CDR3 region is CASSLNTGPYNEQFF. CDR3 nucleotides: TGTGCCAGCAGCTTAAATACAGGGCCTTACAATGAGCAGTTCTTC. The variable domain in full, with the rest retrieved from reference TRBV7-2 and TRBJ2-1, is GAGVSQSPSNKVTEKGKDVELRCDPISGHTALYWYRQSLGQGLEFLIYFQGNSAPDKSGLPSDRFSAERTGGSVSTLTIQRTQQEDSAVYLCASSLNTGPYNEQFFGPGTRLTVL.

V gene TRBV27 combines with J gene TRBJ2-3; 9 nucleotides align to TRBD2. Germline V CDR1 and CDR2: MNHEY, SMNVEV (reference sequence). Germline trimming cut 8 bases from V and 6 bases from J; bases unmatched to any gene: 12. This CDR3 has 15 amino acids. Here the CDR3 DNA reads TGTGCCAGCCGACCCTGGGGGCTAGCGGGGGATACGCAGTATTTT. This codes for CASRPWGLAGDTQYF.